The sequence of this TCR beta chain was determined in a study of blood T cell repertoires in COVID-19. Study-level background: Acute-phase and convalescent COVID-19 samples originated in the United States, Italy and Spain. T cells, B-cell-depleted T cells, or PBMCs supplied cDNA or gDNA.

The germline V gene encodes CDR1 SNHLY and CDR2 FYNNEI. The CDR3 extends over 14 amino acids. V was pared by 10 bases and J by 1 base, with 9 bases of the junction left unmatched. Original analysis: It was from reference gene primer amplification that nucleated cell counts were estimated. Sequenced by immunoSEQ multiplex PCR; TCRdb stores in-frame clones only, minus some. The V and J calls and the clone size are those of that table, but D and trimming were determined from the DNA. The table shows approximately 200,000 clones, with about 88% occurring only once. Material: peripheral blood. The TCR was taken from a man aged 25 to 45 with acute or convalescent COVID-19. The chain uses TRBV2 and TRBJ2-7; TRBD1 agrees at 8 bases. The CDR3 DNA sequence: TGTGCCACCAGGGGGCAGGGAACATCCTACGAGCAGTACTTC. It yields the protein CATRGQGTSYEQYF. The full variable domain, completed using reference TRBV2 and TRBJ2-7, is EPEVTQTPSHQVTQMGQEVILRCVPISNHLYFYWYRQILGQKVEFLVSFYNNEISEKSEIFDDQFSVERPDGSNFTLKIRSTKLEDSAMYFCATRGQGTSYEQYFGPGTRLTVT.